The T cell receptor (beta chain) described here comes from a study of long-term antiretroviral therapy in people with HIV (dated by TCRdb to between 2022 and 2023). The study in broad terms: Collection of the earliest samples took place about a decade ahead of the 2015 WHO recommendation for immediate ART, at a time when ART was typically delayed until CD4 counts fell. No cross-contamination during QIAcube processing was seen in test extractions of a monoclonal T-cell line run alongside about 33 polyclonal samples. Of the approximately 32 participants with HIV, about a dozen were female. A total of fewer than 200 cryopreserved PBMC samples were contributed to the cohort by 30 adults with confirmed HIV infection, with samples collected serially over a mean of roughly six years (range 1-12). Whether ART initiation and durable HIV suppression were associated with changes in peripheral blood TRB repertoire composition and diversity was tested in a retrospective serial study.

The CDR3 starts with the cysteine, ends with the phenylalanine, and has 15 residues. The sequence is cut down to CDR3 DNA, 45 bases in frame from base 1. The germline V gene yields WSHSY for CDR1 and SAAADI for CDR2. At the junction V is shortened by 2 bases and J by 0 bases, with 10 bases in between. The study at large found these results: Starting ART was linked to a significant rise in TRB diversity, yet even after long-term ART the diversity remained significantly lower than in transplant donor controls. Inferences about post-ART repertoire changes are limited because no data were available on ART adherence, viral resistance or therapy changes. Because pre-ART samples had limited cell numbers, unsorted PBMC were profiled rather than sorted CD4+ and CD8+ T cells. HIV repertoires had narrower CDR3 length ranges than controls, and the network structure suggested an antigen-experienced repertoire that shifted only slightly toward naive after ART. Because PBMC availability was limited, only the TCR beta chain was sequenced, with no alpha chain pairing. Expanded TRB clones identified before ART initiation dominated the repertoire across all time points, though the dominance fluctuated and decreased in many PLHIV after ART. The samples span the years 2004 to 2017, and the ART regimens used at that time may not be as effective as current regimens.

Turning to this clone: The target of this receptor is not known. The sample holds no much larger clone one base away, and base qualities are not on file.

Inclusion was restricted to participants for whom at least one PBMC sample before ART initiation and at least two post-ART samples were available. All participants with HIV were treated in the United States of America. Before DNA extraction, cryopreserved samples containing roughly 1-10 million PBMC were thawed and washed. At the time of the earliest PBMC sample, participants with HIV were aged between roughly 20 and 55 years. Per participant, PBMC samples came from 1-4 timepoints prior to ART initiation and 2-8 timepoints following ART initiation, for a median of 7 samples. For every participant, serial HIV viral load, CD4+ T-cell count, ART history and demographic data were obtained. Using a Qiagen kit on a QIAcube, genomic DNA was extracted from unsorted PBMC, with samples processed in batches of 12. Sequencing of the TRB variable region was done with the immunoSEQ hsTCRB v3.0 assay at survey level resolution. The target sequencing depth for TRB was about 40,000-50,000 T-cell genomes per sample. TRB libraries were pooled and sequenced on an Illumina MiSeq using a v3 150-cycle kit. The authors' analysis ran thus. Repertoire analysis was run in R within a reproducible Nextflow workflow that covered QC, data transformation and analysis. LymphoSeq2, an R package for exploring AIRR-Seq data, was used to implement custom analyses. After excluding a few samples that yielded fewer than 5000 total TRB sequences, fewer than 200 HIV repertoires remained for analysis. Among the approximately 190 HIV repertoires that were kept, around 59 were collected before ART initiation and around 130 were collected after ART initiation. Each repertoire was downsampled to 5000 TRB nucleotide sequences, and summary statistics were averaged across 100 downsampling iterations. TRB sequences were retained for analysis only if CDR3 regions of at least seven amino acids were present. Diversity was assessed using a clonality score derived from Shannon entropy and using the Gini coefficient. In the repertoire networks, any two of the top 5000 CDR3 amino acid sequences were connected whenever the two sequences differed by an edit distance of one. For TRB CDR3 amino acid sequences, GLIPH2 was used to predict antigen specificity groups and MHC restriction. Known CMV, EBV, HIV or tissue antigen associations were flagged by matching CDR3 amino acid sequences against VDJdb and McPAS-TCR. Pre-ART, post-ART and control groups were compared with Wilcoxon signed-rank tests and Holm-Bonferroni correction. Drawn from immuneACCESS, this table holds only the in-frame rearrangements with V and J called that TCRdb kept. Clones are partly lost; checked studies trace under half to an unresolved V gene and leave the rest unexplained. V, J and clone size derive from that table, while D and trimming were established from the DNA sequence. The sample has 25,000 to 35,000 clones on record, approximately 95% of them singletons. 6.5% to 10% of the sample goes to the ten largest clones.

The receptor comes from a man aged 30 to 45 with HIV. Recombination joined TRBV10-2 with TRBJ1-2, with no confidently assigned D gene. Material: unsorted PBMCs, obtained 5.3 years after starting antiretroviral therapy. The sequence in DNA is TGCGCCAGCAGTGAGCCTCGCCCCCCTAACTATGGCTACACCTTC. The encoded protein is CASSEPRPPNYGYTF.